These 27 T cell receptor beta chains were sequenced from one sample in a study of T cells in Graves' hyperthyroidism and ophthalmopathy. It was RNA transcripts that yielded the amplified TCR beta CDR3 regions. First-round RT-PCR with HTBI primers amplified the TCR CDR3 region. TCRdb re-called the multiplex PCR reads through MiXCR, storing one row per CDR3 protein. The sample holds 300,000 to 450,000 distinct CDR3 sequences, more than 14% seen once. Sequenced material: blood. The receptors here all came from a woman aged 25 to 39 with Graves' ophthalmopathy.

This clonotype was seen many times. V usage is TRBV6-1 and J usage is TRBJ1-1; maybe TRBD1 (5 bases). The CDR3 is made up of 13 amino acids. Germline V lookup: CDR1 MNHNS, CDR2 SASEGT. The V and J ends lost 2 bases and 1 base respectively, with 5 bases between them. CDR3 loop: CASSERGNTEAFF. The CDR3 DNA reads TGTGCCAGCAGTGAAAGGGGGAACACTGAAGCTTTCTTT.

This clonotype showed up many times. The DNA for the CDR3 is TGTGCCAGCAGCCAAGAGACGTTTTTTGAGACCCAGTACTTC. It specifies CASSQETFFETQYF. The chain links TRBV3-1 to TRBJ2-5; no clear D. CDR1 LGHDT and CDR2 YNNKEL come from the germline V gene (reference sequence). The CDR3 has 14 residues. Between the trimmed V and J ends, which lost 0 bases and 5 bases, there was a span of 10 bases.

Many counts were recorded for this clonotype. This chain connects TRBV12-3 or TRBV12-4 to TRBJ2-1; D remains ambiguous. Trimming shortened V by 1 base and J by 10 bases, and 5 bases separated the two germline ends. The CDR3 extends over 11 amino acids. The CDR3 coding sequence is TGTGCCAGCAGTTTAGTCAGAGAGCAGTTCTTC. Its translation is CASSLVREQFF.

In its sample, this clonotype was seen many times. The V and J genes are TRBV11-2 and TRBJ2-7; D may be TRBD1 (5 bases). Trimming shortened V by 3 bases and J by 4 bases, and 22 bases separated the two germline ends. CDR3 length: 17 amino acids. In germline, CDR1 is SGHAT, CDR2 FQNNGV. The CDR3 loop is CASSLNYPGSSQYEQYF. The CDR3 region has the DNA TGTGCCAGCAGCTTGAACTACCCAGGGTCATCACAGTACGAGCAGTACTTC. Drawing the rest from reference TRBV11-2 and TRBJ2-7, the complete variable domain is EAGVAQSPRYKIIEKRQSVAFWCNPISGHATLYWYQQILGQGPKLLIQFQNNGVVDDSQLPKDRFSAERLKGVDSTLKIQPAKLEDSAVYLCASSLNYPGSSQYEQYFGPGTRLTVT.

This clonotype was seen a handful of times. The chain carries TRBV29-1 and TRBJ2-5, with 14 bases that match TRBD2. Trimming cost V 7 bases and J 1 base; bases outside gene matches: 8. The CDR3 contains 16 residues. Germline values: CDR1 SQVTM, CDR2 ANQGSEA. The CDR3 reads CSAPGLAGAPQETQYF. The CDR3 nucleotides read TGCAGCGCACCGGGACTAGCGGGGGCCCCCCAAGAGACCCAGTACTTC.

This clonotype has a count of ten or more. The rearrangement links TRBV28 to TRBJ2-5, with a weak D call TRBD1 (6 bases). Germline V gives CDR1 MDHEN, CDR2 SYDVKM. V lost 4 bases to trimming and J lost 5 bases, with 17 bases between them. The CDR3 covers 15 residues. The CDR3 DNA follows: TGTGCCAGCAGTTCAACGGACAGTCATGGGGAGACCCAGTACTTC. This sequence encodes CASSSTDSHGETQYF.

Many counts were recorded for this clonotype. CDR3 sequence: CSAPRSPLAGQETQYF. In DNA form, the CDR3 reads TGCAGTGCTCCTAGGAGCCCACTAGCGGGCCAAGAGACCCAGTACTTC. This chain connects TRBV20-1 to TRBJ2-5, with 9 bases fitting TRBD2. V lost 5 bases, J lost 1 base, and 11 bases stayed unmatched. Germline CDR1 reads DFQATT; CDR2 reads SNEGSKA (reference sequence). The CDR3 runs to 16 residues.

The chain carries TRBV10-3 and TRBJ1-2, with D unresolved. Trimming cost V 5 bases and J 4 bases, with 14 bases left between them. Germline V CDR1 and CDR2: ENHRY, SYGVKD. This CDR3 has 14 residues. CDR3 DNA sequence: TGTGCCATCAGTCACAGTCCCTCATTCTATGGCTACACCTTC. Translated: CAISHSPSFYGYTF.

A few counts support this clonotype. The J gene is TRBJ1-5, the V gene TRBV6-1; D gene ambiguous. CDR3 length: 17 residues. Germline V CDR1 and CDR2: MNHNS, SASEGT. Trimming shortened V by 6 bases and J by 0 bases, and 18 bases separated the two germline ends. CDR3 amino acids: CASSNGRGGDSNQPQHF. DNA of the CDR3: TGTGCCAGCAGCAACGGACGGGGTGGTGATAGCAATCAGCCCCAGCATTTT.

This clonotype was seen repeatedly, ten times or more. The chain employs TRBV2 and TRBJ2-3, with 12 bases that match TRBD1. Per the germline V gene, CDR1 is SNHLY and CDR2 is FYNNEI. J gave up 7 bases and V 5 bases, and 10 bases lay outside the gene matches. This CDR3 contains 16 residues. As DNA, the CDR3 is TGTGCCAGCAGTTCGTTACCGGGACAGGGGGCTCATACGCAGTATTTT. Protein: CASSSLPGQGAHTQYF.

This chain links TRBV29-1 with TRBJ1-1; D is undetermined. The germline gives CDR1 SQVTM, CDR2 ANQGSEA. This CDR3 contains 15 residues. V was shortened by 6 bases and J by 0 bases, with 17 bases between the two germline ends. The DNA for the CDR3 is TGCAGCGTCTGTCCCGGTGCAAGTTTGAACACTGAAGCTTTCTTT. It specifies CSVCPGASLNTEAFF.

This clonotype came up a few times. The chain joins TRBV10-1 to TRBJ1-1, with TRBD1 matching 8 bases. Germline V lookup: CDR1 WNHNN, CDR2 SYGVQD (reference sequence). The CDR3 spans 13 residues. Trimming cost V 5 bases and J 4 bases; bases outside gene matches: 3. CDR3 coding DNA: TGCGCCAGCAGTAGGACAGGGATCACTGAAGCTTTCTTT. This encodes CASSRTGITEAFF.

DNA for the CDR3: TGTGCCAGCAGTTTATCGGGGACTACAGATACGCAGTATTTT. Translating gives CASSLSGTTDTQYF. V gene TRBV6-1 combines with J gene TRBJ2-3; perhaps TRBD2 as D (6 bases). CDR3 length equals 14 residues. Germline CDR1 MNHNS, CDR2 SASEGT. Deletions cut 5 bases from V and 3 bases from J, with 12 bases between.

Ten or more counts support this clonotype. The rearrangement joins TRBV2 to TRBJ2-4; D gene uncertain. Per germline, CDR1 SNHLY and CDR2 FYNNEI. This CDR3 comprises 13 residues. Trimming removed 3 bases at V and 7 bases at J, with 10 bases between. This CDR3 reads CASSEPAGNIQYF. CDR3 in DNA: TGTGCCAGCAGTGAGCCGGCTGGGAACATTCAGTACTTC.

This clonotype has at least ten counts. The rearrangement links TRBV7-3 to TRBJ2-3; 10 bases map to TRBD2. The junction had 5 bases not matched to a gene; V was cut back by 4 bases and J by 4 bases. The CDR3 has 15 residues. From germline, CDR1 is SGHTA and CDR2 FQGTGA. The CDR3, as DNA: TGTGCCAGCAGCTCGGGACTAGCGCGGGCAGATACGCAGTATTTT. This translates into CASSSGLARADTQYF.

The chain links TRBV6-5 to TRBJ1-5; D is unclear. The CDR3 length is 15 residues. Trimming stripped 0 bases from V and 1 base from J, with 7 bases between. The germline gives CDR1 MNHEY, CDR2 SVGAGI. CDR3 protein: CASSYSAGSNQPQHF. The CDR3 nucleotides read TGTGCCAGCAGTTACTCGGCAGGAAGCAATCAGCCCCAGCATTTT.

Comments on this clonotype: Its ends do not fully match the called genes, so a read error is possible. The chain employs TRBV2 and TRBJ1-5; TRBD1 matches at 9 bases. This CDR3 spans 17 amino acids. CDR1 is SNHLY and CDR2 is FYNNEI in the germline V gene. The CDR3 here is CASLAGVDRGDSQPQHF. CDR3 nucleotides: TGTGCCAGCCTGGCCGGGGTGGACAGGGGAGATTCTCAGCCCCAACATTTT.

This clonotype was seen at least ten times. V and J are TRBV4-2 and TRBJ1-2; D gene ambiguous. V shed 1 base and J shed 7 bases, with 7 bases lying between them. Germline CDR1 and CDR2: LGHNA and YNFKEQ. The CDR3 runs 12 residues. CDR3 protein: CASSQARFGYTF. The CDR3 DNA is TGTGCCAGCAGCCAAGCGCGGTTTGGCTACACCTTC.

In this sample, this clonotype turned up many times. CDR3: CASSPQVTYGDTQYF. The CDR3 DNA is TGTGCCAGCAGCCCTCAGGTTACCTACGGAGATACGCAGTATTTT. The gene calls are TRBV7-2 and TRBJ2-3, with D unresolved. The CDR3 spans 15 residues. Trimming took off 5 bases at V and 5 bases at J, with 17 bases between the two ends. CDR1 SGHTA and CDR2 FQGNSA come from the germline V gene.

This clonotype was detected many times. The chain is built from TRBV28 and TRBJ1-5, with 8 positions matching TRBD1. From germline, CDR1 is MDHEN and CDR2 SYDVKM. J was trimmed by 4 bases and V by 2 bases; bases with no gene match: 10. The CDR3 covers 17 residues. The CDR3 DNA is TGTGCCAGCAGTTTAGCTTCTCGCAGGGGGCGAAATCAGCCCCAGCATTTT. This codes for CASSLASRRGRNQPQHF. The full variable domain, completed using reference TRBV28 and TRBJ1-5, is DVKVTQSSRYLVKRTGEKVFLECVQDMDHENMFWYRQDPGLGLRLIYFSYDVKMKEKGDIPEGYSVSREKKERFSLILESASTNQTSMYLCASSLASRRGRNQPQHFGDGTRLSIL.

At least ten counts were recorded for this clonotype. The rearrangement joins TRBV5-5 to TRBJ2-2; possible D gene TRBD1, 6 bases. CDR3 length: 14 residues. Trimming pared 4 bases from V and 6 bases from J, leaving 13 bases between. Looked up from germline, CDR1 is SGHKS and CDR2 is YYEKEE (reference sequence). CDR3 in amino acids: CASSLQGGPGELFF. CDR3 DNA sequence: TGTGCCAGCAGCCTGCAAGGGGGACCCGGGGAGCTGTTTTTT. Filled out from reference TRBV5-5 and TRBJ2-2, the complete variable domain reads DAGVTQSPTHLIKTRGQQVTLRCSPISGHKSVSWYQQVLGQGPQFIFQYYEKEERGRGNFPDRFSARQFPNYSSELNVNALLLGDSALYLCASSLQGGPGELFFGEGSRLTVL.

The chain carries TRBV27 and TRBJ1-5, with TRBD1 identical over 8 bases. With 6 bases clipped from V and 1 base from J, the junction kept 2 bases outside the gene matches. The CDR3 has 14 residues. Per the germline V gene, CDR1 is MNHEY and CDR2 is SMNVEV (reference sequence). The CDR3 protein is CASRRQGSNQPQHF. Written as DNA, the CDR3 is TGTGCCAGCAGGAGACAGGGGAGCAATCAGCCCCAGCATTTT.

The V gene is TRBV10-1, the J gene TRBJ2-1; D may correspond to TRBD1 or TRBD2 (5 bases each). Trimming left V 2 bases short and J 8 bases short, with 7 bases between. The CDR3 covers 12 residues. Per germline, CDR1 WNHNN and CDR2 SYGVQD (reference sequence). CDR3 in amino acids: CASSETGHEQFF. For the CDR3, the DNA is TGCGCCAGCAGTGAGACGGGGCATGAGCAGTTCTTC.

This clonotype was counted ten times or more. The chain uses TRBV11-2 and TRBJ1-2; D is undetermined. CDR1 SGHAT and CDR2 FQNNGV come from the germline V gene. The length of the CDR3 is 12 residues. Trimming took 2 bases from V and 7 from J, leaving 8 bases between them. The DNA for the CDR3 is TGTGCCAGCAGCTTAATCGGGTCTGGCTACACCTTC. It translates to CASSLIGSGYTF.

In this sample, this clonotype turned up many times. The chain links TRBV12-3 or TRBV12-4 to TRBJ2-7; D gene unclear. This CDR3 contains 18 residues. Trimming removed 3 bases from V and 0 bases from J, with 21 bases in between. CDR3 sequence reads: CASSFKRAKPLNSYEQYF. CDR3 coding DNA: TGTGCCAGCAGTTTTAAGCGCGCGAAGCCCCTAAACTCCTACGAGCAGTACTTC.

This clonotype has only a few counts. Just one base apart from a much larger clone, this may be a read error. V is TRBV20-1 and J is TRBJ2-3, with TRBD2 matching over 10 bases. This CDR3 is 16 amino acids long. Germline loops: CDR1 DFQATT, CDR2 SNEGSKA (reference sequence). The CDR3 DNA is TGCAGTGCGAGTAATTCTTTTAGCGGGGGGAGAGATACGCGGTATTTT. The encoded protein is CSASNSFSGGRDTRYF.

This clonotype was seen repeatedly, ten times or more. CDR3 in DNA: TGCGCCAGCAGCCGGCCACGGGGGACTAATGAAAAACTGTTTTTT. Protein: CASSRPRGTNEKLFF. This chain connects TRBV4-1 to TRBJ1-4, with D perhaps matching TRBD1 (5 bases). The CDR3 covers 15 residues. Trimming left V 4 bases short and J 2 bases short, with 11 bases between. Germline lookup yields CDR1 MGHRA and CDR2 YSYEKL.